A single T cell receptor beta chain is shown here with its context. Its antigen is not identified. These data belong to a study of cytomegalovirus exposure and HLA in healthy donors. The PCR had 60 Vbeta and 13 Jbeta primers. This table comes from immunoSEQ multiplex PCR, and its TCRdb copy is limited to in-frame clones, with some not included. The data contain approximately 130,000 clones, 85% to 90% of them seen just once; the ten biggest clones take up around 5.5%. V lost 5 bases, J lost 4 bases, and 14 bases lay in between. Germline CDR1 and CDR2: MDHEN and SYDVKM. CDR3 size: 14 residues. Broader study findings: On later analysis, the bulk of CMV-associated TCR beta chains appeared to be HLA-restricted.

Sequencing was performed on PBMCs. This rearrangement joins TRBV28 to TRBJ1-1; D is ambiguous. The clonotype originates from a woman aged 25 to 39 in good health and CMV-seronegative. For the CDR3, the DNA is TGTGCCAGCAGTCCAAGGGAGTTGAGCACTGAAGCTTTCTTT. It encodes CASSPRELSTEAFF.